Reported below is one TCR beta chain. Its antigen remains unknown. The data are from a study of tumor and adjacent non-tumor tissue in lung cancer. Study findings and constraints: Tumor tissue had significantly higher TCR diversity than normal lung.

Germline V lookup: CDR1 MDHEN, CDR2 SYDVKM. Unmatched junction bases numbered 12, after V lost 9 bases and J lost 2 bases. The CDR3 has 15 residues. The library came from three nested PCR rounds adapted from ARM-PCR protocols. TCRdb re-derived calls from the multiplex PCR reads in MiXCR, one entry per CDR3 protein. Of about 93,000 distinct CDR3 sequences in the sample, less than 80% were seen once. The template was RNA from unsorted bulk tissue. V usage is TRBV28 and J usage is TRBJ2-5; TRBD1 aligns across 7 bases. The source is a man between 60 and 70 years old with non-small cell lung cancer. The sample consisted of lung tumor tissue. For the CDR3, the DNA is TGTGCCAGGAGTATACAGGGGACGCGGCAAGAGACCCAGTACTTC. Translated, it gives CARSIQGTRQETQYF.